This T cell receptor beta chain came from a study of shared clonotypes between healthy human individuals. Study-wide background: A couple of women and a few men aged 18 to 49 made up the donors.

In the case of this clone: Its specificity is unknown.

Whole-study findings and limits: Only blood samples were collected, and tissue repertoires likely differ.

Data came from immunoSEQ multiplex PCR; TCRdb stores just in-frame clones and leaves some out. Here the sample spans a few million clones, over 85% being singletons. Germline lookup yields CDR1 MNHEY and CDR2 SVGAGI. This CDR3 contains 14 residues. V lost 4 bases and J 1 base, leaving 10 bases between the germline ends. The V call is TRBV6-5, the J call TRBJ1-1; D is unclear. Sequences were obtained from naive CD4+ T cells from PBMCs. As to subset: CD45RA+ positively selected. The receptor was derived from a young man in good health. Some clones in this sample may be carry-over from other donors' samples. CDR3 DNA sequence: TGTGCCAGCAGTTTACGGACCGCGAACACTGAAGCTTTCTTT. Amino acid sequence: CASSLRTANTEAFF.